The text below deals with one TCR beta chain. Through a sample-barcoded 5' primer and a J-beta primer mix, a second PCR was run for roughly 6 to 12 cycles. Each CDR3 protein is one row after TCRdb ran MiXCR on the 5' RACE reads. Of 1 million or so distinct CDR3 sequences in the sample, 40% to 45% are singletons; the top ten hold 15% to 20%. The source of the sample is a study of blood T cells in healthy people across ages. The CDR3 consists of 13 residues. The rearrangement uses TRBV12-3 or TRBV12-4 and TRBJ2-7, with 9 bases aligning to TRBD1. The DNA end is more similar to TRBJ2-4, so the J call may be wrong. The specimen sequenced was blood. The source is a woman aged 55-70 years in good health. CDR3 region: CASSVRDRDIQYF. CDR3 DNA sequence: TGTGCCAGCAGTGTAAGGGACAGGGACATTCAGTACTTC.